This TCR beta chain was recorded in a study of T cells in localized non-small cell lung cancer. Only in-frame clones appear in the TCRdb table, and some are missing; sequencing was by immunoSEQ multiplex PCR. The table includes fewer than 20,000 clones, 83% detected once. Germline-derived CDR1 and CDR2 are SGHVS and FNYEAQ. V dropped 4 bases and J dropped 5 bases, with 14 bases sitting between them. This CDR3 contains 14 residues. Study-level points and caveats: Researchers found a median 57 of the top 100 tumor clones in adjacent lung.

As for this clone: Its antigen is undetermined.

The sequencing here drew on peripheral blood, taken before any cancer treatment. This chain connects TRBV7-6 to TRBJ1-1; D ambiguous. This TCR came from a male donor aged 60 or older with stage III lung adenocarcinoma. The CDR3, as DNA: TGTGCCAGCAGCTGGGAGACGAGTATGACTGAAGCTTTCTTT. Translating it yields CASSWETSMTEAFF.